The clone carrying this T cell receptor beta chain has only a few counts. The antigen is undetermined. Produced via immunoSEQ multiplex PCR; TCRdb's table is partial and in-frame only. The sample holds roughly 42,000 clones, approximately 80% seen once. The ViraFEST assay expanded antigen-specific CD4+ T cells with viral peptide pools before sequencing. Subsequent to a culture period of more than 9 days, CD4+ T cells were isolated. According to the study, vaccine recipients showed no prior SARS-CoV-2 infection and negative nucleocapsid antibodies. The CDR3 consists of 11 residues. Looked up from germline, CDR1 is MNHEY and CDR2 is SVGAGI. Trimming pared 7 bases from V and 2 bases from J, leaving 5 bases between. This sample was included in a study of vaccination effects on CD4 cells after COVID-19.

The origin of this receptor is a human donor who received a COVID-19 vaccine. This chain links TRBV6-5 with TRBJ1-2; no definite D call. The sequenced sample was CD4+ T cells from PBMCs cultured with HCoV-NL63 spike peptides, obtained before COVID-19 vaccination. The CDR3 bases are TGTGCCAGCAACACCAACTATGGCTACACCTTC. It specifies CASNTNYGYTF.